This TCR beta chain was captured by sequencing in a study of shared clonotypes between healthy human individuals. General study findings and limits: It was anticipated that sequencing depth would influence how many clonotypes donors shared. Across subsets, estimated richness was generally greater for naive than for memory populations.

Turning to this clone: Antigen: not known.

Germline loops: CDR1 MNHEY, CDR2 SMNVEV (reference sequence). The V segment lost 5 bases and the J segment 2 bases; nucleotides outside the gene matches: 2. This CDR3 has 14 residues. Data came from immunoSEQ multiplex PCR; TCRdb stores just in-frame clones and leaves some out. Among about 1.1 million clones listed, approximately 77% were seen once. This receptor was identified in a man in his late teens or twenties in good health. Some clones in this sample may be carry-over from other donors' samples. This chain joins TRBV27 and TRBJ1-3; 8 positions agree with TRBD1. Sequenced sample: memory CD4+ T cells from PBMCs. Subset denoted: CD45RA-negative fraction. In DNA, the CDR3 is TGTGCCAGCAGTATGACAGGGGCTGGAAACACCATATATTTT. The encoded protein is CASSMTGAGNTIYF.